The sequence of this TCR beta chain was determined in a study of blood T cells in healthy people across ages (dated by TCRdb to between 2014 and 2017). Some background on the complete study: Template switching captured roughly one uniquely barcoded TCR beta cDNA molecule per two T cells in model experiments. The study measured age-related changes in TCR beta repertoire diversity using deep sequencing normalized with unique cDNA molecular identifiers. To avoid experimental bias, donors of different ages were distributed randomly across sequencing lanes. Donors were grouped into four age groups: young (average 16 years), middle-aged (under 40), aged (around 60) and long-lived (less than 85). For two donors (one aged 18 to 30 and one aged 80 or older), the study analyzed two additional independent replicas of 1 million unique cDNA reads from the same blood draw.

The research as a whole found: Because donor CMV infection status was unknown, age-related changes in expanded clonotypes were potentially confounded. Observed TCR beta diversity per million T cells fell roughly linearly with age, and a significant reduction was already apparent by age around 39. There was a strong correlation between observed TCR beta diversity and the percentage of naive T cells measured by flow cytometry. Estimates of total diversity based on one million sequenced T cells were considered lower bounds and underestimates. Compared with the aged group, the long-lived group had more naive CD4+ T cells, fewer expanded clones and increased TCR diversity, suggesting age selection. Because profiling used bulk unsorted PBMCs, naive and antigen-experienced compartments could not be compared conclusively.

Donors were roughly 40 systemically healthy Caucasian individuals from Russia aged roughly 6 to 90 years. Ten milliliters of peripheral blood were collected from each donor into EDTA-treated Vacutainer tubes. Ficoll-Paque density-gradient centrifugation was used to isolate PBMCs, with at least 6.5 million per sample. Trizol reagent was used to extract total RNA from the PBMCs, yielding at least 5.5 micrograms per sample. Naive CD45RAhigh/CD27high T cell percentages were measured by flow cytometry on a PBMC aliquot from every donor. At least ten counts were recorded for this clonotype. Its target antigen remains unknown. Within one base of it there is no much larger clone, and no base qualities were kept. The library was produced with 5' RACE. TCRdb names Illumina HiSeq 2500 as the instrument used. A second PCR of about 6 to 11 cycles was run with a J-beta primer mix and a sample-barcoded 5' primer. A template-switch 5' adaptor carrying 12 random nucleotides introduced a unique molecular identifier onto each TCR beta cDNA molecule. Each sample yielded at least 3 million CDR3-containing paired-end reads. First-strand cDNA synthesis was performed from all RNA using the Mint cDNA synthesis kit, with priming by a TRBC-specific oligonucleotide. Following uracil-DNA glycosylase treatment, a first 18-cycle PCR with universal primers M1SS and BC2_uni_R was performed on all cDNA. As for how the authors treated the data: Each sample was normalized by randomly selecting 1 million high-quality reads, each carrying a distinct molecular identifier. Reads with shared molecular identifiers were discarded instead of being binned into consensus sequences. MiTCR, set to a Q25 quality threshold and the strictest error-elimination algorithm, was used for CDR3 identification, clonotype clustering and error correction. Lower-bound total TCR beta diversity was estimated with a nonparametric unseen species model using Euler transformation. Using fastp at Q25 and MiXCR, TCRdb reprocessed the public reads and kept productive beta chains. Identical CDR3 protein sequences are pooled into one entry, listed with their most common genes and DNA. The V and J calls were determined by TCRdb, not by the authors. Counted in this sample were some 790,000 distinct CDR3 sequences; under 30% of them appeared once. The top ten clonotypes cover about 18% of the sample.

This TCR was sampled from a woman of 80 years or more in good health. The source material was blood.

The CDR3 has the sequence CSAGTEYGYTF. The DNA sequence is TGCAGCGCCGGGACAGAATATGGCTACACCTTC. The rearranged segments are TRBV29-1 and TRBJ1-2, with 7 central nucleotides matching TRBD1. V is trimmed back by 7 bases and J by 5 bases, and the junction contains 4 bases that no gene match accounts for. CDR1 and CDR2, per the germline V gene, are SQVTM and ANQGSEA. Taken from cysteine to phenylalanine, the CDR3 has 11 residues. Only CDR3 DNA is held: 33 bases, read in frame from base 1.